This T cell receptor (beta chain) was documented in a study of cytomegalovirus exposure and HLA in healthy donors. The study's findings and limits: Within the approximately 120 validation repertoires, first-cohort TCR clusters tended to co-occur, according to a later analysis. Cytomegalovirus-associated status was assigned to approximately 160 TCR beta chains.

This clone has only a few counts. Antigen unknown. These donors were members of the approximately 110-subject validation cohort, a group separate from the roughly 700-subject first cohort. The assay was immunoSEQ multiplex PCR, and TCRdb's table has in-frame clones only and misses some. The repertoire has about 160,000 clones, roughly 90% of them found once; the top ten carry approximately 2.2%. This clonotype originated in a young woman in good health and CMV-seronegative. The sequenced sample was PBMCs.

CDR3 nucleotide sequence: TGTGCTAGTGGACCCGGGACTGGGGTCTCCTACGAGCAGTACTTC. Protein product: CASGPGTGVSYEQYF. V and J are TRBV12-5 and TRBJ2-7, with D possibly matching TRBD2 (6 bases). CDR1 is LGHNT and CDR2 is FRNRAP in the germline V gene. This CDR3 has 15 amino acids. Deletions cut 6 bases from V and 0 bases from J, with 15 bases between.